Sequencing of this TCR beta chain was carried out in a study of blood T cell repertoires in COVID-19. Sequenced by immunoSEQ multiplex PCR; TCRdb stores in-frame clones only, minus some. Found here are 130,000 or so clones, around four fifths of them singletons; the top ten hold approximately 6.3%. V was pared by 6 bases and J by 3 bases, with 11 bases between. The CDR3 has 13 residues. Germline lookup yields CDR1 SNHLY and CDR2 FYNNEI. Material: peripheral blood. The clonotype was recovered from an elderly man with active or convalescent COVID-19. This sequence joins TRBV2 and TRBJ1-1, with a weak D call TRBD1 (6 bases). The CDR3 loop reads CASSKDRYTEAFF. The CDR3 nucleotides read TGTGCCAGCAGCAAGGACAGATACACTGAAGCTTTCTTT.